This TCR beta chain was sequenced during a study of blood T cell repertoires in COVID-19. Study background: Samples of COVID-19 (acute and convalescent) were obtained from the United States, Italy and Spain.

V lost 2 bases and J lost 6, with 11 bases in between. CDR1 is SGHNT, CDR2 YYREEE, per germline (reference sequence). This CDR3 spans 14 amino acids. TCRdb's table, derived via immunoSEQ multiplex PCR, lists solely in-frame clones and lacks some. The sample carries fewer than 95,000 clones, roughly 88% recorded once. This clone has only one observation. This chain uses TRBV5-4 with TRBJ2-2, with a possible D match to TRBD1 (5 bases). The sequence was collected from a man aged 55 to 70 with acute or convalescent COVID-19. Sequencing was done on a sample of peripheral blood. The CDR3 coding sequence is TGTGCCAGCAGCTTCCAGGGTCGGGCCGGGGAGCTGTTTTTT. Its protein product is CASSFQGRAGELFF.